These 5 T cell receptor beta chains were sequenced from one sample in a study of blood T cell repertoires in COVID-19. The table came from immunoSEQ multiplex PCR; TCRdb's copy has only in-frame clones and leaves some out. The sample lists about 410,000 clones, 80% to 90% occurring once. The source material was peripheral blood. The source of these receptors is a woman aged 25 to 45 with active or convalescent COVID-19.

The chain combines TRBV7-9 with TRBJ1-1; TRBD1 aligns across 7 bases. The CDR3 runs to 13 residues. Germline CDR1 is SEHNR and CDR2 is FQNEAQ (reference sequence). Unmatched junction bases numbered 4, after V lost 5 bases and J lost 4 bases. CDR3 nucleotides: TGTGCCAGCAGCCGACAGGGTAGCACTGAAGCTTTCTTT. It encodes CASSRQGSTEAFF.

The J gene is TRBJ2-2, the V gene TRBV7-7; 7 nucleotides line up with TRBD1. The CDR3 is made up of 15 amino acids. Germline values: CDR1 SSHAT, CDR2 FNYEAQ (reference sequence). The trim removed 5 bases at V and 8 bases at J, leaving 11 bases unmatched. The CDR3 spells CASSISGTAAGELFF. The CDR3 coding sequence is TGTGCCAGCAGCATTTCCGGGACAGCTGCGGGGGAGCTGTTTTTT.

The V call is TRBV2, the J call TRBJ1-1, with D tentatively TRBD1 (6 bases). This CDR3 has 14 residues. The ends were cut back, 6 bases at V and 0 bases at J, with 11 bases in the middle. Germline lookup yields CDR1 SNHLY and CDR2 FYNNEI. The chain's CDR3 is CASRQGTLNTEAFF. DNA of the CDR3: TGTGCCAGCAGACAGGGAACCTTGAACACTGAAGCTTTCTTT.

The CDR3 DNA reads as TGTGCCAGCAGTAAACTCACTAGCACAGATACGCAGTATTTT. It encodes CASSKLTSTDTQYF. The V and J genes are TRBV6-5 and TRBJ2-3; D remains ambiguous. With 5 bases removed from V and 0 bases from J, the gap between germline ends came to 9 bases. CDR1 MNHEY and CDR2 SVGAGI come from the germline V gene. This CDR3 is 14 amino acids long.

This chain connects TRBV18 to TRBJ1-2; 11 bases agree with TRBD1. The CDR3 totals 14 residues. From germline, CDR1 is KGHSH and CDR2 LQKENI. J gave up 4 bases and V 5 bases, and 3 bases lay outside the gene matches. The CDR3: CASSAGTGGYGYTF. In nucleotides, the CDR3 is TGTGCCAGCTCAGCAGGGACAGGGGGCTATGGCTACACCTTC. The full variable domain, its missing parts supplied by reference TRBV18 and TRBJ1-2, is NAGVMQNPRHLVRRRGQEARLRCSPMKGHSHVYWYRQLPEEGLKFMVYLQKENIIDESGMPKERFSAEFPKEGPSILRIQQVVRGDSAAYFCASSAGTGGYGYTFGSGTRLTVV.